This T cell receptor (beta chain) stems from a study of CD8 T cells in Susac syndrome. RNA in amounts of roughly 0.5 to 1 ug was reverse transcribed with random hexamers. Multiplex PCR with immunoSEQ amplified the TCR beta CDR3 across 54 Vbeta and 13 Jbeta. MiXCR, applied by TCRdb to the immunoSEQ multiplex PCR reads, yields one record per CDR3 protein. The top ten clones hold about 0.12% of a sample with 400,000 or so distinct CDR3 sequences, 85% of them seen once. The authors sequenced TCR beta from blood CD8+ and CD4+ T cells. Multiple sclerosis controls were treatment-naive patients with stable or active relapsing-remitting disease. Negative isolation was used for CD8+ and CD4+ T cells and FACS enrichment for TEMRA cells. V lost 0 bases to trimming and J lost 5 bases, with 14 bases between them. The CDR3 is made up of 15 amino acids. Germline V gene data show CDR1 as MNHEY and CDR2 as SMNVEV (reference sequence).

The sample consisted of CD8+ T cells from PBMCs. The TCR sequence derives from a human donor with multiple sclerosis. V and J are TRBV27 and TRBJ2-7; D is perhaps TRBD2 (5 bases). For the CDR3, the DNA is TGTGCCAGCAGTTTATCCGCCGGGATCGTCCACGAGCAGTACTTC. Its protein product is CASSLSAGIVHEQYF.